The clone carrying this T cell receptor beta chain showed up just a few times. The antigen is unknown. These data belong to a study of metastatic and nonmetastatic thyroid tumors. Background on the study: Repertoires from malignant and benign thyroid patients were compared across blood and tumor or nodule tissue. General observations from the study: Significantly greater TCR beta diversity was reportedly found in malignant thyroid tumors than in benign nodules (in blood and tumor).

Nobody among the patients had been given any treatment before thyroid surgery. Authors' processing steps: Using the CDR3 differences seen across clinicopathological groups, the authors built a distant-metastasis classifier for papillary thyroid cancer, which was meant to discriminate distant-metastatic patients. TCRdb recomputed clones from the PCR reads via MiXCR. These V and J calls originate from TCRdb's pipeline instead of the authors' own analysis. The table includes about 14,000 clones, about an eighth detected once. The CDR3 totals 15 residues. The germline CDR1 and CDR2 sequences are SGHNT and YYREEE (reference sequence). Trimming removed 5 bases from V and 1 base from J; junction bases left unmatched: 5.

The chain employs TRBV5-4 and TRBJ2-3, with 9 bases identical to TRBD2. The specimen sequenced was blood. This sequence was found in a female donor with papillary thyroid cancer or a benign thyroid nodule (not recorded which). Some clones in this sample may be carry-over from other donors' samples. The CDR3 DNA reads as TGTGCCAGCAGAAACCGACTAGCGGGCACAGATACGCAGTATTTT. Protein sequence: CASRNRLAGTDTQYF.